This T cell receptor beta chain stems from a study of post-analysis software for immune sequencing data. Study-wide results and limits: Five TRBV segments appeared more often in patients than in controls, and TRBV5-6, TRBV5-1 and TRBV20-1 were among these.

This CDR3 has 16 residues. V lost 5 bases and J lost 5; bases outside the gene matches: 14. In regard to this clonotype: What it recognizes is unknown.

Unique molecular identifiers were present in the TCR beta cDNA libraries. Via MiXCR, TCRdb re-called the PCR reads, giving one row per CDR3 protein. The sample lists roughly 620,000 distinct CDR3 sequences; 40% to 50% were seen once. This chain links TRBV12-3 or TRBV12-4 with TRBJ1-1; TRBD1 aligns across 7 bases. Specimen: blood. This TCR was recovered from a girl under 18 with multiple sclerosis. CDR3 protein: CASSPDRFAGLTEAFF. The CDR3 nucleotides are TGTGCCAGCAGTCCGGACAGGTTCGCCGGTTTAACTGAAGCTTTCTTT.